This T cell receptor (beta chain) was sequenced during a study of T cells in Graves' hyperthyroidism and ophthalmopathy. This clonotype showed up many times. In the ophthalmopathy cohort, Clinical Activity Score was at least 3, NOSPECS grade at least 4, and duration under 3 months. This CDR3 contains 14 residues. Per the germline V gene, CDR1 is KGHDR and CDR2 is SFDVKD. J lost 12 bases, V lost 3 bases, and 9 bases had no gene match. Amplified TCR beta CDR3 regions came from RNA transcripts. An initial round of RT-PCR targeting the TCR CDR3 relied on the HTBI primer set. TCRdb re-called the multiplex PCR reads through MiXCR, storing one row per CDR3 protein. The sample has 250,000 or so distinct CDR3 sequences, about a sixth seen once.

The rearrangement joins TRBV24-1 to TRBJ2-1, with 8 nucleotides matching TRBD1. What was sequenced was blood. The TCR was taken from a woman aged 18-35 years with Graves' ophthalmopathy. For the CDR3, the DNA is TGTGCCACCAGTGATCCAGGGGGCGCGGGAACGCAGTTCTTC. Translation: CATSDPGGAGTQFF.